The following is a T cell receptor (beta chain) sequence with its context. Authors' analysis steps: Using reference gene primer amplification, nucleated cell counts were estimated. Assay: immunoSEQ multiplex PCR; the TCRdb copy retains only in-frame clones and omits some. Clone size and the V and J calls come from that table; the DNA yielded D and trimming. The sample yields 200,000 to 300,000 clones, 75% to 90% seen once. This specimen comes from a study of blood T cell repertoires in COVID-19. About the research overall: Researchers got acute and convalescent COVID-19 samples from the United States, Italy and Spain. From T cells, B-cell-depleted T cells, or PBMCs came the material, which was cDNA or gDNA.

There are 13 residues in the CDR3. Germline V gives CDR1 MDHEN, CDR2 SYDVKM. The V segment lost 9 bases and the J segment 12 bases; nucleotides outside the gene matches: 14. The J gene is TRBJ1-5, the V gene TRBV28; 7 positions agree with TRBD1. Sequencing was done on a sample of peripheral blood. The origin of this receptor is a man aged 35-49 years with acute or convalescent COVID-19. The CDR3 region has the DNA TGTGCCAGTACCGGGACAGTCCGTCAGGGCCAGCATTTT. Translating it yields CASTGTVRQGQHF.